The source of this T cell receptor (beta chain) is a study of T-cell memory formation after mild COVID-19. General study results and limits: The study found contracting CD4+ clones mainly in CM and EM and contracting CD8+ clones in EMRA.

Remarks on this clonotype: Its antigen is not known.

The CDR3 length is 16 residues. The V segment lost 2 bases and the J segment 5 bases; nucleotides outside the gene matches: 12. Germline V gene lookup returns CDR1 SGDLS and CDR2 YYNGEE. Constant-segment primers and 5'RACE yielded cDNA libraries for TCR alpha and TCR beta, each carrying sample barcodes and UMIs. TCRdb independently ran MiXCR on the 5' RACE reads; one entry per CDR3 protein. The sample carries about 610,000 distinct CDR3 sequences, 15% to 20% recorded once. The clonotype originates from an adult woman who had mild COVID-19 (a few samples of this study predate the infection). Cell type and time point are not known. The V call is TRBV9, the J call TRBJ2-5; TRBD1 agrees at 7 bases. Specimen: PBMCs or a T cell subset sorted from them (not recorded which). The chain's CDR3 is CASSVTVGETGETQYF. The CDR3 DNA follows: TGTGCCAGCAGCGTGACGGTAGGGGAGACAGGGGAGACCCAGTACTTC.